These T cell receptor beta chains were read from a single sample in a study of shared clonotypes between healthy human individuals. Measured with immunoSEQ multiplex PCR; TCRdb has only the in-frame clones, and not every one. The profile shows some 2 million clones, about 94% of them singletons. Sequencing used naive CD8+ T cells sorted from blood. The receptors stem from a man between 18 and 29 years old in good health. Both conserved end residues are part of each CDR3. A D gene is named only where the DNA matches it firmly. Some rows mark clone size as missing; the rest say once, few, many or name a class of expanded clone.

j_call clone_size v_call d_call cdr3_nt cdr3_aa
TRBJ2-7 . TRBV5-1 . TGCGCCAGCAGCCCCCTAGGGCCCCTCAACGAGCAGTACTTC CASSPLGPLNEQYF
TRBJ2-7 . TRBV19 . TGTGCCACTAAAAGGGCAGAGACCTACGAGCAGTACTTC CATKRAETYEQYF
TRBJ2-7 . TRBV27 . TGTGCCAGCAGTCCGACTGGATCCTACGAGCAGTACTTC CASSPTGSYEQYF
TRBJ1-1 . TRBV29-1 TRBD1 TGCAGCGTTCCGACAGGGGGTGAAGCTTTCTTT CSVPTGGEAFF
TRBJ2-7 . TRBV28 TRBD1 TGTGCCAGCAGTACCCACCGGACAGGGGCCTACGAGCAGTACTTC CASSTHRTGAYEQYF
TRBJ2-7 . TRBV7-8 . TGTGCCAGCAGCTTGGCCGACAGAAACTACGAGCAGTACTTC CASSLADRNYEQYF
TRBJ1-1 . TRBV27 TRBD1 TGTGCCAGCAGTAAACTACAGGGGGCCACTGAAGCTTTCTTT CASSKLQGATEAFF
TRBJ1-5 . TRBV6-1 TRBD1 TGTGCCAGCAGTGAAGATATGACAGGGGGTTATAGCAATCAGCCCCAGCATTTT CASSEDMTGGYSNQPQHF
TRBJ2-7 . TRBV30 . TGTGCCTGGAGTTCCGGGGAGCCCGAGCAGTACTTC CAWSSGEPEQYF
TRBJ1-6 once TRBV5-1 . TGCGCCAGCAGCTTGGGGCGGATCTATAATTCACCCCTCCACTTT CASSLGRIYNSPLHF
TRBJ2-7 . TRBV2 . TGTGCCAGCAGTGAGCTGGACGAGCGGCGCGAGCAGTACTTC CASSELDERREQYF
TRBJ2-1 . TRBV27 . TGTGCCAGCAGTGCTTTACCAGCGGGTCCCTCCTACAATGAGCAGTTCTTC CASSALPAGPSYNEQFF
TRBJ2-1 . TRBV7-9 TRBD2 TGTGCCAGCAGCTCCGGGACTAGCGGCTACAATGAGCAGTTCTTC CASSSGTSGYNEQFF
TRBJ2-7 . TRBV10-2 . TGCGCCAGCAGTGAGCTTACGGGCCCCCAATACGAGCAGTACTTC CASSELTGPQYEQYF
TRBJ2-7 . TRBV19 TRBD1 TGTGCCAGTAGTCCTCCAGACAGGGTCTTCTACGAGCAGTACTTC CASSPPDRVFYEQYF
TRBJ2-2 . TRBV7-9 TRBD1 TGTGCCAGCAGCGCCAGACAGGGGGACGGCACCGGGGAGCTGTTTTTT CASSARQGDGTGELFF
TRBJ2-1 . TRBV6-5 . TGTGCCAGCAGTCCCAGGGGGGCCTACAATGAGCAGTTCTTC CASSPRGAYNEQFF
TRBJ2-1 few TRBV14 . TGTGCCAGCAGCCAACATAGGGGGTACGGCAATGAGCAGTTCTTC CASSQHRGYGNEQFF
TRBJ1-1 . TRBV29-1 . TGCAGCGTTGGGGAGGGAGGAAACACTGAAGCTTTCTTT CSVGEGGNTEAFF
TRBJ2-3 . TRBV27 TRBD2 TGTGCCAGCAGTTTATTGGGACTAGCGGAGAGGGGAGATACGCAGTATTTT CASSLLGLAERGDTQYF
TRBJ2-7 once TRBV28 . TGTGCCAGCAGTTTCGGGGATCGCTACGAGCAGTACTTC CASSFGDRYEQYF
TRBJ2-1 . TRBV6-1 . TGTGCCAGCAGTGAAGAGGCGTATGAGCAGTTCTTC CASSEEAYEQFF
TRBJ2-5 . TRBV9 TRBD2 TGTGCCAGCAGCGTAGGACGGACTAGCGGGATAGGGGAGACCCAGTACTTC CASSVGRTSGIGETQYF
TRBJ1-4 . TRBV4-3 . TGCGCCAGCAGCCAAGACTCAGCCTGGGGTAATGAAAAACTGTTTTTT CASSQDSAWGNEKLFF
TRBJ1-4 . TRBV7-7 . TGTGCTAGCAGCCTCGGTTATAATGAAAAACTGTTTTTT CASSLGYNEKLFF
TRBJ1-5 . TRBV28 . TGTGCCAGCAGTTTAGTCAGGAGTTATAGCAATCAGCCCCAGCATTTT CASSLVRSYSNQPQHF
TRBJ2-7 once TRBV5-6 . TGTGCCAGCAGCTTGGGGCTAGGGGAGGTCTACGAGCAGTACTTC CASSLGLGEVYEQYF
TRBJ1-3 . TRBV6-1 . TGTGCCAGCAGTGAAAATAATTGGACGGAGGGGCTAAACACCATATATTTT CASSENNWTEGLNTIYF
TRBJ1-1 . TRBV5-1 . TGCGCCAGCAGCTTGTGGTCGATAAGAAACACTGAAGCTTTCTTT CASSLWSIRNTEAFF
TRBJ2-7 . TRBV5-1 . TGCGCCAGCAGCTTTACCTCCTACGAGCAGTACTTC CASSFTSYEQYF
TRBJ2-7 . TRBV5-8 TRBD1 TGTGCCAGCAGCCTGGGACAGGGAGTTAACGAGCAGTACTTC CASSLGQGVNEQYF
TRBJ2-5 . TRBV7-9 TRBD1 TGTGCCAGCAGCCGAAGGGACAGGGGCCCCCAAGAGACCCAGTACTTC CASSRRDRGPQETQYF
TRBJ2-3 . TRBV11-2 . TGTGCCAGCAGCTTAGAAGCAATAGGCACAGATACGCAGTATTTT CASSLEAIGTDTQYF